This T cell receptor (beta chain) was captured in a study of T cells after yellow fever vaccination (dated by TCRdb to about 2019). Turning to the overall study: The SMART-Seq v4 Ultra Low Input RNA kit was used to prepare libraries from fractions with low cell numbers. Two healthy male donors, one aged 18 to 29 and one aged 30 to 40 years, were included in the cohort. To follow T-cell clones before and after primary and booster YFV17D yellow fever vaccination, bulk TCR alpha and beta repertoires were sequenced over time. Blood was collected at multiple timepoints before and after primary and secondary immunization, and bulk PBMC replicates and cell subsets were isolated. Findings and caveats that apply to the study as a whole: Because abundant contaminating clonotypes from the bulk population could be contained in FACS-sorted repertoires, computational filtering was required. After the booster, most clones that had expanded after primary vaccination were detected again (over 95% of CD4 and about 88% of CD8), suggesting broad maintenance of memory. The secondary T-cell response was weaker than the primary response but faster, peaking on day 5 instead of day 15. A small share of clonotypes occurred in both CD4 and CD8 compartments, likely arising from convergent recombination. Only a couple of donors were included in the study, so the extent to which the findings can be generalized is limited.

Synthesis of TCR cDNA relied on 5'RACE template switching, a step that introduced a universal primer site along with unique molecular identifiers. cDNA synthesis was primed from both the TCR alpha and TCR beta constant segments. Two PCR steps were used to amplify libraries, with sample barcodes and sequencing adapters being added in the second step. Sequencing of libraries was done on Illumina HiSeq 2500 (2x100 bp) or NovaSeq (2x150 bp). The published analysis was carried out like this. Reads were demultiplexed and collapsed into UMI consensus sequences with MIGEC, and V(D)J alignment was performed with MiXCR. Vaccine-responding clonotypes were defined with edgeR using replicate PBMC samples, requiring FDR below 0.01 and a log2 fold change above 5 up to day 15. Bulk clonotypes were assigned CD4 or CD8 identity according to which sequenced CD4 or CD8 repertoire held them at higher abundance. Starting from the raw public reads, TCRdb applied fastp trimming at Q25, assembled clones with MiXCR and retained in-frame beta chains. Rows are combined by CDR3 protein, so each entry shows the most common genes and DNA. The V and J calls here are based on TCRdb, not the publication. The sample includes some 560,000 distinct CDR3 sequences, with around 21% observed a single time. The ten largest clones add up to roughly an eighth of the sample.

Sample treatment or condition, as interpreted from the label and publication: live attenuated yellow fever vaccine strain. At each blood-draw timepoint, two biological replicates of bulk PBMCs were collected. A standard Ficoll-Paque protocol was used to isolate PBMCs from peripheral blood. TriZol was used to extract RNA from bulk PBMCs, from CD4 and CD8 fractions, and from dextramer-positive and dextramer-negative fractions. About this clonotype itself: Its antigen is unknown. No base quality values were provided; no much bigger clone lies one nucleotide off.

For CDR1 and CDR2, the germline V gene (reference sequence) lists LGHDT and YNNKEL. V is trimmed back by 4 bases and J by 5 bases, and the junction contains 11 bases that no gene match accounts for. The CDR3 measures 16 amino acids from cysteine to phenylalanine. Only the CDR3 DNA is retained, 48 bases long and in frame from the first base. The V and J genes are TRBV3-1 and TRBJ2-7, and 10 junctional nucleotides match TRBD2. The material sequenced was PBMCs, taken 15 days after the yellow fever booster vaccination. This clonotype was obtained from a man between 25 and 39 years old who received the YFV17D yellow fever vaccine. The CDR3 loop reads CASSPRTSGTSHEQYF. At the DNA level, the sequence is TGTGCCAGCAGCCCGCGGACTAGCGGAACTTCACACGAGCAGTACTTC.